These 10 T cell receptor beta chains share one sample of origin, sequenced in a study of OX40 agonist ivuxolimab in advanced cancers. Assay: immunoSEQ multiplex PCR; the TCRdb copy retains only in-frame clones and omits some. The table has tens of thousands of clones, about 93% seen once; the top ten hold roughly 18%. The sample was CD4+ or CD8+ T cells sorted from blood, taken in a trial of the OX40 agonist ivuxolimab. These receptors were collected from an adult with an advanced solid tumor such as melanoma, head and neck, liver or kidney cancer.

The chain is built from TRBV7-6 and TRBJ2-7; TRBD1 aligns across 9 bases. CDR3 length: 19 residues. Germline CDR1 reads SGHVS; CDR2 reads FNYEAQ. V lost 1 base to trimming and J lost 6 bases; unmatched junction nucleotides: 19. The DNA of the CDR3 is TGTGCCAGCAGCTTAGAGCAGACCCCCTTCCCGGGACAGGGAATCGAGCAGTACTTC. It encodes CASSLEQTPFPGQGIEQYF.

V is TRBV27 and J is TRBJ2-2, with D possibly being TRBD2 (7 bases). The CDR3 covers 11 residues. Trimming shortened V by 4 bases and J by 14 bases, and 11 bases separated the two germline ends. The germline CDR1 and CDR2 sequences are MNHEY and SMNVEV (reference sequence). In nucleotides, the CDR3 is TGTGCCAGCAGTTACCGGGGGGCTCTGTTTTTT. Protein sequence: CASSYRGALFF.

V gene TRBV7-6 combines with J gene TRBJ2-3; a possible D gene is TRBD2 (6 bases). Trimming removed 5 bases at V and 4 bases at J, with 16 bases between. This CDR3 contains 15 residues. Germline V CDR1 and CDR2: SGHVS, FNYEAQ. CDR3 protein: CASSQRSGSADTQYF. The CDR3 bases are TGTGCCAGCAGCCAACGTAGCGGATCAGCAGATACGCAGTATTTT.

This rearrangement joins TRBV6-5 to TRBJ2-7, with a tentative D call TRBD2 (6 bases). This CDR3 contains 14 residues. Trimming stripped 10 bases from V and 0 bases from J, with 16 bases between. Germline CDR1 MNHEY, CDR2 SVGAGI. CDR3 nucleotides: TGTGCCACCAAGGGTGCTAGCGTCTCCTACGAGCAGTACTTC. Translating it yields CATKGASVSYEQYF.

The chain's CDR3 is CAWSTDSDQPQHF. The CDR3 nucleotides read TGTGCCTGGAGTACCGACAGTGATCAGCCCCAGCATTTT. This rearrangement joins TRBV30 to TRBJ1-5; D is possibly TRBD1 (5 bases). CDR3 length equals 13 residues. Germline lookup yields CDR1 GTSNPN and CDR2 SVGIG (reference sequence). V gave up 2 bases and J gave up 5 bases, with 10 bases separating them. The whole variable domain, remainder taken from reference TRBV30 and TRBJ1-5, is SQTIHQWPATLVQPVGSPLSLECTVEGTSNPNLYWYRQAAGRGLQLLFYSVGIGQISSEVPQNLSASRPQDRQFILSSKKLLLSDSGFYLCAWSTDSDQPQHFGDGTRLSIL.

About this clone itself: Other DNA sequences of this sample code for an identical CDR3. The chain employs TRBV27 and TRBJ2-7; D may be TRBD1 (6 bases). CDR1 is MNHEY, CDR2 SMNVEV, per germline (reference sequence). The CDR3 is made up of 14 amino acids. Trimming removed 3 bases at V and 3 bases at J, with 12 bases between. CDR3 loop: CASSLQGTHYEQYF. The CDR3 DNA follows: TGTGCCAGCAGTTTGCAGGGGACCCACTACGAGCAGTACTTC.

CDR3 residues: CASSLRTEQYF. CDR3 DNA sequence: TGTGCCAGCAGCTTAAGAACAGAGCAGTACTTC. The chain couples TRBV11-2 to TRBJ2-7, with D unclear. The CDR3 totals 11 residues. Trimming took 2 bases from V and 7 from J, leaving 6 bases between them. CDR1 is SGHAT, CDR2 FQNNGV, per germline.

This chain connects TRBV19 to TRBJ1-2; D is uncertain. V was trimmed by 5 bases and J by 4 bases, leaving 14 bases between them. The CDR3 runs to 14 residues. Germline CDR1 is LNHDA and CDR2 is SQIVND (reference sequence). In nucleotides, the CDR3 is TGTGCCAGTAGTGGTGCAGAGATACCCTATGGCTACACCTTC. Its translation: CASSGAEIPYGYTF.

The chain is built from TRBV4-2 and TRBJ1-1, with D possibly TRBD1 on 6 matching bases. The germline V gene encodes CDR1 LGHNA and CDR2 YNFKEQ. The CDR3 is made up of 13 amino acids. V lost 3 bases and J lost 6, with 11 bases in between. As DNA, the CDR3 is TGTGCCAGCAGCCAGGGAGGGGGACCTGAAGCTTTCTTT. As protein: CASSQGGGPEAFF.

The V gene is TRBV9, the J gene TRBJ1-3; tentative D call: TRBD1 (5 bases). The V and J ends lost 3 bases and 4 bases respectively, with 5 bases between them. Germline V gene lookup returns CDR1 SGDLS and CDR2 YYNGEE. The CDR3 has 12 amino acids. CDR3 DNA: TGTGCCAGCAGCGGGACAGGAAACACCATATATTTT. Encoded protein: CASSGTGNTIYF.